The 5 T cell receptor beta chains listed next were all sequenced from one sample in a study of regulatory T cells in long-lasting Graves disease. The authors built TCR beta libraries using iRepertoire HTBI primers and Arm-PCR of CDR3 regions. Via MiXCR, TCRdb re-called the multiplex PCR reads, giving one row per CDR3 protein. Altogether roughly 500,000 distinct CDR3 sequences are present, about 20% being singletons, with the ten largest covering approximately 14%. Described time point: persistent/refractory GD, antithyroid drugs over 5 years with positive TRAb. Extracted RNA from PBMCs served as the source of the TCR library. Source: peripheral blood mononuclear cells (PBMCs), taken when the disease was refractory, from a patient treated with antithyroid drugs. These receptor sequences come from a female donor with Graves disease.

This chain uses TRBV7-2 with TRBJ2-3; 8 bases agree with TRBD2. Trimming removed 0 bases from V and 0 bases from J; junction bases left unmatched: 2. The CDR3 extends over 16 amino acids. The germline gives CDR1 SGHTA, CDR2 FQGNSA. Here the CDR3 reads CASSLAASGSTDTQYF. The CDR3 bases are TGTGCCAGCAGCTTAGCGGCTAGCGGGAGCACAGATACGCAGTATTTT.

J is TRBJ1-5 and V is TRBV6-1; D not certain. The CDR3 contains 14 residues. Trimming took 6 bases from V and 3 from J, leaving 12 bases between them. Germline CDR1 MNHNS, CDR2 SASEGT. CDR3 sequence (DNA): TGTGCCAGCAGGCCCGACGCAGACAATCAGCCCCAGCATTTT. It specifies CASRPDADNQPQHF.

The V gene is TRBV3-2, the J gene TRBJ2-7; the table's D call of TRBD1 was not tested on the DNA. TRBV3-2 is given as a pseudogene. The CDR3 has 15 amino acids. Written as DNA, the CDR3 is TGTGCCAGCAGCCAAGATGGGGCAATCCTCTACGAGCAGTACTTC. It specifies CASSQDGAILYEQYF.

The V call is TRBV29-1, the J call TRBJ1-3, with 7 bases matching TRBD1. Unmatched junction bases numbered 11, after V lost 6 bases and J lost 0 bases. This CDR3 spans 16 amino acids. Germline V gene lookup returns CDR1 SQVTM and CDR2 ANQGSEA. The CDR3 region is CSVAHGTAISGNTIYF. The CDR3, as DNA: TGCAGCGTGGCGCATGGGACAGCCATCTCTGGAAACACCATATATTTT.

In the case of this clonotype: A read error may produce the germline difference seen at one junction end. This chain joins TRBV5-1 and TRBJ2-7; maybe TRBD1 (7 bases). CDR1 SGHRS and CDR2 YFSETQ come from the germline V gene. The CDR3 runs 16 residues. The CDR3 loop reads CASSRQDRRGSYEQYF. The CDR3 DNA is TGTGCCAGCAGCCGACAGGACAGGCGGGGATCCTACGAGCAGTACTTC.